Below, 20 T cell receptor beta chains from the same sample are listed, as sequenced in a study of patients and donors after allogeneic stem cell transplantation. One entry per CDR3 protein, called by TCRdb with MiXCR from the RT-PCR reads. The table has 20,000 to 30,000 distinct CDR3 sequences, over 7% seen once; the top ten hold 48%. The sample was blood, either unsorted or a sorted T cell fraction (not recorded which). Receptors were obtained from a human donor who was either an allogeneic HSCT recipient or a stem cell or donor lymphocyte infusion donor (not recorded which). It is not recorded whose cells these are; they may come from a transplant donor.

This clonotype has a count of ten or more. The chain couples TRBV6-5 to TRBJ2-3; tentative D call: TRBD2 (6 bases). This CDR3 is built from 17 residues. Trimming removed 4 bases at V and 0 bases at J, with 17 bases between. The V gene's germline CDR1 is MNHEY and CDR2 SVGAGI. This chain's CDR3 is CASSFPGLGTSTDTQYF. The CDR3, as DNA: TGTGCCAGCAGTTTCCCGGGACTCGGAACTAGCACAGATACGCAGTATTTT.

The sample holds a few counts of this clonotype. This CDR3 is CASSLAASGWETQYF. The CDR3 region has the DNA TGTGCCAGCAGCTTAGCTGCTAGCGGGTGGGAGACCCAGTACTTC. The chain uses TRBV7-6 and TRBJ2-5; TRBD2 aligns across 8 bases. Germline V gives CDR1 SGHVS, CDR2 FNYEAQ. This CDR3 region has 15 residues. V was pared by 0 bases and J by 5 bases, with 5 bases of the junction left unmatched.

This clonotype was detected ten times or more. This chain's CDR3 is CASSEGTSNTGELFF. Written as DNA, the CDR3 is TGTGCCAGTAGTGAGGGCACCTCGAACACCGGGGAGCTGTTTTTT. The chain has TRBV19 and TRBJ2-2; D possibly corresponds to TRBD2 (5 bases). CDR3 length equals 15 residues. V lost 5 bases and J 0 bases, leaving 10 bases between the germline ends. Germline V lookup: CDR1 LNHDA, CDR2 SQIVND (reference sequence).

At least ten counts were recorded for this clonotype. The rearrangement uses TRBV5-1 and TRBJ2-7; D perhaps matches TRBD2 (6 bases). The V gene's germline CDR1 is SGHRS and CDR2 YFSETQ. The CDR3 length is 15 residues. Trimming shortened V by 0 bases and J by 2 bases, and 12 bases separated the two germline ends. This CDR3 is CASSLAAGRPYEQYF. CDR3 sequence (DNA): TGCGCCAGCAGCTTGGCCGCGGGACGGCCCTACGAGCAGTACTTC.

The chain carries TRBV9 and TRBJ2-3; 14 bases agree with TRBD2. V lost 0 bases, J lost 5 bases, and 2 bases stayed unmatched. CDR3 length: 16 amino acids. In germline, CDR1 is SGDLS, CDR2 YYNGEE. The CDR3 spells CASSVGLAGGRDTQYF. The DNA for the CDR3 is TGTGCCAGCAGCGTAGGACTAGCGGGAGGGCGAGATACGCAGTATTTT.

V is TRBV18 and J is TRBJ1-1; a possible D gene is TRBD1 (5 bases). The germline V and J ends were trimmed by 4 bases and 1 base, with 7 bases remaining between them. This CDR3 is 13 amino acids long. Germline CDR1 and CDR2: KGHSH and LQKENI. CDR3 DNA: TGTGCCAGCTCACGGGACCCGAACACTGAAGCTTTCTTT. It specifies CASSRDPNTEAFF.

This clonotype was counted ten times or more. This sequence joins TRBV6-1 and TRBJ2-2, with D unclear. This CDR3 has 13 residues. The germline CDR1 and CDR2 sequences are MNHNS and SASEGT. Trimming removed 6 bases at V and 7 bases at J, with 12 bases between. In DNA form, the CDR3 reads TGTGCCAGCAGGCCCCCCGGTCTCGGGGAGCTGTTTTTT. It translates to CASRPPGLGELFF.

The chain recombines TRBV15 with TRBJ1-5; D perhaps matches TRBD1 (5 bases). The germline V and J ends were trimmed by 2 bases and 4 bases, with 12 bases remaining between them. The CDR3 covers 15 residues. The germline gives CDR1 LNHNV, CDR2 YYDKDF (reference sequence). CDR3 nucleotide sequence: TGTGCCACCAGCAGAATTACAGGAACTAATCAGCCCCAGCATTTT. The encoded protein is CATSRITGTNQPQHF.

This clonotype was seen repeatedly, ten times or more. The V call is TRBV2, the J call TRBJ1-4, with a tentative D call TRBD1 (5 bases). Trimming removed 7 bases from V and 5 bases from J, with 14 bases in between. Germline values: CDR1 SNHLY, CDR2 FYNNEI. The CDR3 has 14 amino acids. This chain's CDR3 is CASTETVINEKLFF. Here the CDR3 DNA reads TGTGCCAGCACCGAGACAGTTATCAATGAAAAACTGTTTTTT.

This clonotype showed up just a few times. The chain recombines TRBV7-9 with TRBJ1-2; D is undetermined. There are 12 residues in the CDR3. The ends were cut back, 5 bases at V and 3 bases at J, with 7 bases in the middle. Germline V CDR1 and CDR2: SEHNR, FQNEAQ (reference sequence). The CDR3 loop reads CASSLMDYGYTF. The CDR3 DNA sequence: TGTGCCAGCAGCCTGATGGACTATGGCTACACCTTC.

This clonotype was detected many times. V gene TRBV7-8 combines with J gene TRBJ2-3, with no clear D. V dropped 5 bases and J dropped 1 base, with 16 bases sitting between them. The germline CDR1 and CDR2 sequences are SGHVS and FQNEAQ. The CDR3 is 16 amino acids. The CDR3 sequence is CASSPERIGRTDTQYF. CDR3 in DNA: TGTGCCAGCAGCCCTGAGCGTATAGGTCGCACAGATACGCAGTATTTT.

V and J are TRBV7-9 and TRBJ2-1, with TRBD2 as a possible D gene (5 bases). V lost 2 bases and J 5 bases, leaving 16 bases between the germline ends. The V gene's germline CDR1 is SEHNR and CDR2 FQNEAQ (reference sequence). The CDR3 contains 16 residues. CDR3 DNA: TGTGCCAGCAGCTTAATCTACCGGAGGCCCGACAATGAGCAGTTCTTC. Its protein product is CASSLIYRRPDNEQFF.

In this sample, this clonotype turned up many times. The V call is TRBV5-1, the J call TRBJ2-7; 8 nucleotides match TRBD1. V lost 5 bases to trimming and J lost 9 bases; unmatched junction nucleotides: 16. In germline, CDR1 is SGHRS, CDR2 YFSETQ. The CDR3 consists of 15 residues. In nucleotides, the CDR3 is TGCGCCAGCAGGGAAACCGGGACAGGAGTTGCAGGGCAGTACTTC. This translates into CASRETGTGVAGQYF.

This clonotype was picked up a small number of times. CDR3 amino acids: CASSLVPNQPQHF. The CDR3 DNA reads TGCGCCAGCAGCTTGGTACCGAATCAGCCCCAGCATTTT. The chain couples TRBV5-1 to TRBJ1-5; no reliable D call. The CDR3 consists of 13 residues. The V end was cut by 0 bases, the J end by 4 bases, with 5 bases between. Germline V gene lookup returns CDR1 SGHRS and CDR2 YFSETQ.

The chain carries TRBV30 and TRBJ2-1, with TRBD2 matching over 8 bases. The V and J ends lost 3 bases and 4 bases, in that order; junction bases with no gene match: 5. Germline V gives CDR1 GTSNPN, CDR2 SVGIG (reference sequence). The CDR3 loop spans 14 amino acids. The CDR3: CAWSQTGGYNEQFF. In nucleotides, the CDR3 is TGTGCCTGGAGCCAAACGGGAGGGTACAATGAGCAGTTCTTC.

This chain links TRBV7-9 with TRBJ1-3, with no clear D. CDR1 is SEHNR and CDR2 is FQNEAQ in the germline V gene (reference sequence). The length of the CDR3 is 15 residues. V shed 5 bases and J shed 4 bases, with 15 bases lying between them. The chain's CDR3 is CASSPRRIWGNTIYF. CDR3 DNA: TGTGCCAGCAGCCCCCGACGGATTTGGGGAAACACCATATATTTT.

V gene TRBV6-5 combines with J gene TRBJ1-1, with D hard to call. Deletions cut 2 bases from V and 1 base from J, with 8 bases between. The CDR3 consists of 14 residues. The germline V gene has CDR1 MNHEY and CDR2 SVGAGI. CDR3 residues: CASSYGEPNTEAFF. The CDR3 DNA sequence: TGTGCCAGCAGTTACGGGGAACCGAACACTGAAGCTTTCTTT.

A few counts support this clonotype. This chain uses TRBV11-1 with TRBJ2-6; no reliable D call. Germline loops: CDR1 SGHAT, CDR2 FQDESV (reference sequence). CDR3 length: 18 residues. The V end lost 5 bases, the J end lost 1 base, and 18 bases lay between the germline ends. The CDR3 region is CASSPIPGKVSGANVLTF. Here the CDR3 DNA reads TGTGCCAGCAGCCCCATCCCGGGCAAGGTTTCTGGGGCCAACGTCCTGACTTTC.

This clonotype was counted between two and nine times. The chain links TRBV27 to TRBJ2-2, with D perhaps TRBD2 (6 bases). Deletions cut 6 bases from V and 2 bases from J, with 7 bases between. Germline V gene data show CDR1 as MNHEY and CDR2 as SMNVEV (reference sequence). This CDR3 region has 13 residues. The CDR3 here is CASRGLNTGELFF. The CDR3 DNA sequence: TGTGCCAGCAGGGGACTCAACACCGGGGAGCTGTTTTTT.

This clonotype was detected a few times. The chain has TRBV11-1 and TRBJ2-7, with D unresolved. CDR3 length equals 18 residues. V was shortened by 5 bases and J by 0 bases, with 23 bases between the two germline ends. CDR1 SGHAT and CDR2 FQDESV come from the germline V gene (reference sequence). DNA of the CDR3: TGTGCCAGCAGCCGCATCCCTACAACCGTACTGTACTCCTACGAGCAGTACTTC. Amino acid sequence: CASSRIPTTVLYSYEQYF.